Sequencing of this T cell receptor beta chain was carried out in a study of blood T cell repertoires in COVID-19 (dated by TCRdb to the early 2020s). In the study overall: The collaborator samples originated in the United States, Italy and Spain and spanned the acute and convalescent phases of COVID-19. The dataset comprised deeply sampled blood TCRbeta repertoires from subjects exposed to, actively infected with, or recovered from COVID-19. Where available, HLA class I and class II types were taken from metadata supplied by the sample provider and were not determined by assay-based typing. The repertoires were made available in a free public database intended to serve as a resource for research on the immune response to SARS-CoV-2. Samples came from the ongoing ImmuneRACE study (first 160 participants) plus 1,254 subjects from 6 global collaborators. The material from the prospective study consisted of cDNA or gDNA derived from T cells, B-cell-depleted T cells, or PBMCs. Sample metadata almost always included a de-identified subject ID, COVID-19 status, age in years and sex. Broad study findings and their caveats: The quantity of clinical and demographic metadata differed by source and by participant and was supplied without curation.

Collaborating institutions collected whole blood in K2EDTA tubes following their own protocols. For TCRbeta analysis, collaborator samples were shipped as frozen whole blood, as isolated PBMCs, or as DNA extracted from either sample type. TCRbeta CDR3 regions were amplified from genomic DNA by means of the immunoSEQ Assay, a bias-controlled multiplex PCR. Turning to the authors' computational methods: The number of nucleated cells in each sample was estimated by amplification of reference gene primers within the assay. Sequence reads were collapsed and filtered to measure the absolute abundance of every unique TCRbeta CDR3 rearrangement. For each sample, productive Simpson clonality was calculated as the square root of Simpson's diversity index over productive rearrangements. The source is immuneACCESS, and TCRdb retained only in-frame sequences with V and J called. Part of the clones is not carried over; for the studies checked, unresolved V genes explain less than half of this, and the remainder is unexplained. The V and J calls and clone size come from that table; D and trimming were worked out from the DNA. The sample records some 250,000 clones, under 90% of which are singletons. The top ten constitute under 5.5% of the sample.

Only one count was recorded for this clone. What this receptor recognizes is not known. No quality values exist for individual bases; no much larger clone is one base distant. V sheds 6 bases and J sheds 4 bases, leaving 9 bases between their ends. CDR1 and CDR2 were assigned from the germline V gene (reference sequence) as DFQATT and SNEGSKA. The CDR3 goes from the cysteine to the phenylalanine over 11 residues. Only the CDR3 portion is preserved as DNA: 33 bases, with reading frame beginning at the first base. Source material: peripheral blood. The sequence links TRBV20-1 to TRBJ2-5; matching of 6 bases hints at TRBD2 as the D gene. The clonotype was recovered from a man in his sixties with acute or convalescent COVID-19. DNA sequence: TGCAGTGCCTTGCGGGGAGAGACCCAGTACTTC. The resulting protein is CSALRGETQYF.